Below, 30 T cell receptor beta chains from the same sample are listed, as sequenced in a study of regulatory T cells in long-lasting Graves disease. Library construction for TCR beta used iRepertoire HTBI primers and Arm-PCR of CDR3 regions. MiXCR, run by TCRdb on the multiplex PCR reads, gives a single entry per CDR3 protein. The sample contains 550,000 to 650,000 distinct CDR3 sequences, about 16% of which appear only once. As for time point: newly diagnosed GD, antithyroid drugs for less than 3 months. Making the TCR library involved RNA that had been extracted from PBMCs. These same records also appear under a second study, on T cells in Graves' hyperthyroidism and ophthalmopathy.

The sequencing used peripheral blood mononuclear cells (PBMCs), collected at new diagnosis, from a patient treated with antithyroid drugs. Receptors originate from a man aged 18 to 35 with Graves disease.

This clonotype was seen ten or more times. CDR3 DNA: TGTGCCAGCCAGGACGGGGGAGGCGTATCCGAGCAGTACTTC. This sequence encodes CASQDGGGVSEQYF. The J gene is TRBJ2-7, the V gene TRBV27, with a tentative D call TRBD2 (6 bases). V was shortened by 8 bases and J by 6 bases, with 20 bases between the two germline ends. The CDR3 length is 14 residues. The germline V gene encodes CDR1 MNHEY and CDR2 SMNVEV (reference sequence).

This clonotype was counted many times. The genes are TRBV11-1 and TRBJ2-2, with D uncertain. With 2 bases removed from V and 4 bases from J, the gap between germline ends came to 2 bases. The V gene's germline CDR1 is SGHAT and CDR2 FQDESV (reference sequence). The CDR3 length is 12 residues. For the CDR3, the DNA is TGTGCCAGCAGCTTAATCACCGGGGAGCTGTTTTTT. Protein: CASSLITGELFF.

A few counts support this clonotype. A read error may account for a junction end that differs from germline. The gene calls are TRBV11-2 and TRBJ2-1; D is unresolved. Per germline, CDR1 SGHAT and CDR2 FQNNGV. This CDR3 has 15 amino acids. The CDR3 nucleotides read TGTGCCAGCAGCTTATTCCGGAGCTCCTACAATGAGCGGTTCTTC. It encodes CASSLFRSSYNERFF.

The sample holds a few counts of this clonotype. The chain combines TRBV12-5 with TRBJ1-6; D is possibly TRBD1 (6 bases). Looked up from germline, CDR1 is LGHNT and CDR2 is FRNRAP. The germline V and J ends were trimmed by 1 base and 11 bases, with 12 bases remaining between them. The CDR3 totals 14 residues. CDR3 amino acids: CASGLGGASAPLHF. The DNA for the CDR3 is TGTGCTAGTGGTTTGGGGGGGGCGAGTGCACCCCTCCACTTT.

This clonotype has ten or more counts. V gene TRBV28 combines with J gene TRBJ2-3; D might be TRBD1 (5 bases). V shed 6 bases and J shed 3 bases, with 10 bases lying between them. Looked up from germline, CDR1 is MDHEN and CDR2 is SYDVKM. The CDR3 runs 13 residues. CDR3 DNA sequence: TGTGCCAGCAGCTACAAGGGGACAGATACGCAGTATTTT. Protein product: CASSYKGTDTQYF.

This clonotype was counted ten times or more. V and J are TRBV5-1 and TRBJ2-1; 11 nucleotides line up with TRBD1. The germline V gene has CDR1 SGHRS and CDR2 YFSETQ. V shed 0 bases, J shed 7 bases, and the junction held 6 bases outside the gene matches. CDR3 length equals 16 residues. The CDR3 protein is CASSLALDRGQNEQFF. The CDR3 DNA is TGCGCCAGCAGCTTGGCCCTGGACAGGGGGCAGAATGAGCAGTTCTTC.

The genes are TRBV5-4 and TRBJ1-2; D unclear. Trimming cost V 3 bases and J 1 base, with 19 bases left between them. The CDR3 has 17 residues. CDR1 and CDR2 (germline): SGHNT, YYREEE (reference sequence). CDR3 residues: CASSWGPQARFNYGYTF. For the CDR3, the DNA is TGTGCCAGCAGCTGGGGTCCTCAGGCCCGATTTAACTATGGCTACACCTTC.

This clonotype turned up a few times. The chain is built from TRBV10-3 and TRBJ1-1; D is ambiguous. Germline V lookup: CDR1 ENHRY, CDR2 SYGVKD. V dropped 11 bases and J dropped 3 bases, with 19 bases sitting between them. This CDR3 contains 14 residues. CDR3 residues: CAHDPRCLDTEAFF. The CDR3, as DNA: TGTGCCCACGACCCTCGTTGTCTGGACACTGAAGCTTTCTTT.

This clonotype was found a few times. The CDR3 nucleotides read TGTGCCAGCTCATTGGGGGTGGTGGGGAACACTGAAGCTTTCTTT. It codes for CASSLGVVGNTEAFF. This chain links TRBV7-3 with TRBJ1-1, with D tentatively TRBD1 (5 bases). The V gene's germline CDR1 is SGHTA and CDR2 FQGTGA. Between the trimmed V and J ends, which lost 8 bases and 1 base, there was a span of 17 bases. CDR3 length: 15 amino acids.

This clonotype was counted a few times. CDR3 nucleotides: TGCAGTGCTAGAGTGGGCACCGTGAATGAGCAGTTCTTC. It translates to CSARVGTVNEQFF. This chain uses TRBV20-1 with TRBJ2-1, with unresolved D. This CDR3 comprises 13 residues. CDR1 and CDR2 from the germline V gene are DFQATT and SNEGSKA (reference sequence). The V end lost 1 base, the J end lost 7 bases, and 11 bases lay between the germline ends.

This chain links TRBV12-3 or TRBV12-4 with TRBJ2-1, with TRBD2 matching 9 bases. CDR3 length equals 13 residues. V shed 7 bases, J shed 4 bases, and the junction held 2 bases outside the gene matches. This CDR3 reads CASILAGYNEQFF. CDR3 DNA: TGTGCCAGCATTCTAGCGGGGTACAATGAGCAGTTCTTC.

The table lists this clonotype with a few counts. The V call is TRBV2, the J call TRBJ2-2; D gene uncertain. V was cut by 5 bases and J by 6 bases, with 10 bases left in between. Germline CDR1 and CDR2: SNHLY and FYNNEI. The CDR3 is made up of 13 amino acids. CDR3 nucleotide sequence: TGTGCCAGCAGTCAGAGTCAAGCCGGGGAGCTGTTTTTT. Its translation is CASSQSQAGELFF.

At least ten counts were recorded for this clonotype. This sequence joins TRBV10-3 and TRBJ2-3; 10 nucleotides match TRBD2. Germline CDR1 reads ENHRY; CDR2 reads SYGVKD. The CDR3 has 17 residues. J gave up 2 bases and V 2 bases, and 7 bases lay outside the gene matches. The CDR3 is CAISERASGSLTDTQYF. CDR3 in DNA: TGTGCCATCAGTGAGCGGGCTAGCGGGAGTCTCACAGATACGCAGTATTTT.

This clonotype was counted between two and nine times. The rearrangement joins TRBV20-1 to TRBJ1-2, with unresolved D. The V and J ends lost 6 bases and 0 bases respectively, with 20 bases between them. The CDR3 has 16 amino acids. Germline CDR1 is DFQATT and CDR2 is SNEGSKA (reference sequence). CDR3 amino acids: CSALVRGWDPNYGYTF. Here the CDR3 DNA reads TGCAGTGCCCTAGTTCGGGGATGGGATCCTAACTATGGCTACACCTTC.

The chain uses TRBV6-9 and TRBJ1-5; D possibly corresponds to TRBD1 (5 bases). The CDR3 consists of 13 residues. CDR1 MNHGY and CDR2 SVAAGI come from the germline V gene. Trimming removed 3 bases at V and 7 bases at J, with 10 bases between. The CDR3 protein is CASSYSGDQPQHF. The CDR3 coding sequence is TGTGCCAGCAGTTACTCCGGGGACCAGCCCCAGCATTTT.

This clonotype has just a few counts. This chain joins TRBV6-2 or TRBV6-3 and TRBJ2-1; 8 nucleotides match TRBD2. With V trimmed by 7 bases and J by 9 bases, 14 bases remained unmatched. This CDR3 spans 15 amino acids. Per germline, CDR1 MNHEY and CDR2 SVGEGT. CDR3 DNA sequence: TGTGCCAGCACCCCCCTTGTAGCGGGGCGGGGTGAGCAGTTCTTC. This gives the protein CASTPLVAGRGEQFF.

A few counts support this clonotype. V is TRBV9 and J is TRBJ2-2; D remains unclear. Germline CDR1 SGDLS, CDR2 YYNGEE. V was clipped by 4 bases and J by 6 bases, with 16 bases between them. There are 15 residues in the CDR3. CDR3 in amino acids: CASSTWTRGPGELFF. CDR3 nucleotides: TGTGCCAGCAGCACCTGGACCCGTGGGCCCGGGGAGCTGTTTTTT.

This clonotype was picked up many times. The chain has TRBV28 and TRBJ2-7; TRBD1 is a possible D gene (6 bases). There are 13 residues in the CDR3. The ends were cut back, 4 bases at V and 4 bases at J, with 11 bases in the middle. Germline V gene sequence: CDR1 MDHEN, CDR2 SYDVKM. The CDR3 DNA sequence: TGTGCCAGCAGTTCCGGGACAAGGTACGAGCAGTACTTC. Protein product: CASSSGTRYEQYF.

This clonotype was seen a handful of times. One end of the junction varies from germline; a read error may be responsible. The chain links TRBV7-9 to TRBJ1-4, with D possibly matching TRBD1 (6 bases). Germline V CDR1 and CDR2: SEHNR, FQNEAQ (reference sequence). The CDR3 is 15 amino acids. CDR3 sequence: CASSLAGPRGEKLFF. DNA for the CDR3: TGTGCCAGCAGTTTAGCAGGGCCCAGGGGTGAAAAACTGTTTTTT.

This clonotype was counted ten times or more. This chain links TRBV12-3 or TRBV12-4 with TRBJ2-7, with a weak D call TRBD2 (6 bases). Trimming left V 3 bases short and J 1 base short, with 10 bases between. This CDR3 has 14 amino acids. CDR3 protein: CASSFPGVSYEQYF. The CDR3 coding sequence is TGTGCCAGCAGTTTCCCGGGAGTTTCCTACGAGCAGTACTTC.

This clonotype was detected only a few times. The chain is built from TRBV14 and TRBJ2-5, with 9 nucleotides matching TRBD1. The junction had 3 bases not matched to a gene; V was cut back by 0 bases and J by 1 base. The CDR3 is made up of 16 amino acids. CDR1 is SGHDN, CDR2 FVKESK, per germline. In DNA form, the CDR3 reads TGTGCCAGCAGCCAAGATGGGACAGGGACCCAAGAGACCCAGTACTTC. Translating it yields CASSQDGTGTQETQYF.

The rearrangement joins TRBV27 to TRBJ2-6; D remains unclear. Between the trimmed V and J ends, which lost 5 bases and 1 base, there was a span of 6 bases. Germline CDR1 is MNHEY and CDR2 is SMNVEV (reference sequence). The CDR3 length is 14 residues. CDR3 in DNA: TGTGCCAGCAGTGGGCTGTCTGGGGCCAACGTCCTGACTTTC. Translated: CASSGLSGANVLTF.

In its sample, this clonotype was seen a few times. The rearrangement links TRBV5-1 to TRBJ1-6; TRBD1 matches at 7 bases. This CDR3 contains 14 residues. J was trimmed by 7 bases and V by 4 bases; bases with no gene match: 5. Germline CDR1 SGHRS, CDR2 YFSETQ. Written as DNA, the CDR3 is TGCGCCAGCAGCCCGGGACAGATAAATTCACCCCTCCACTTT. Protein sequence: CASSPGQINSPLHF.

This clonotype was seen repeatedly, ten times or more. The junction departs from the called germline gene at one end, perhaps through a read error. V usage is TRBV10-3 and J usage is TRBJ1-5, with D possibly being TRBD1 (5 bases). The CDR3 consists of 14 residues. Germline loops: CDR1 ENHRY, CDR2 SYGVKD. CDR3 in DNA: TGTGCCATCAGTGAGGGGGGTAGCCATCAGCCCCAGCATTTT. The encoded protein is CAISEGGSHQPQHF.

This clonotype was observed a handful of times. The chain joins TRBV5-1 to TRBJ2-2, with a tentative D call TRBD2 (5 bases). The germline V and J ends were trimmed by 0 bases and 3 bases, with 9 bases remaining between them. The CDR3 totals 15 residues. Germline CDR1 is SGHRS and CDR2 is YFSETQ. CDR3 DNA: TGCGCCAGCAGCTTGGGGACTCTCGACACCGGGGAGCTGTTTTTT. Protein: CASSLGTLDTGELFF.

This sequence joins TRBV6-2 or TRBV6-3 and TRBJ1-1; TRBD1 is a possible D gene (6 bases). Germline-derived CDR1 and CDR2 are MNHEY and SVGEGT. This CDR3 contains 12 residues. Between the trimmed V and J ends, which lost 6 bases and 4 bases, there was a span of 9 bases. The CDR3: CASRIQGTEAFF. The CDR3 nucleotides are TGTGCCAGCAGGATACAGGGCACTGAAGCTTTCTTT.

This clonotype was detected many times. The V gene is TRBV20-1, the J gene TRBJ2-5, with D perhaps TRBD1 or TRBD2 (6 bases each). Germline V CDR1 and CDR2: DFQATT, SNEGSKA (reference sequence). V dropped 7 bases and J dropped 2 bases, with 20 bases sitting between them. This CDR3 has 15 residues. In DNA form, the CDR3 reads TGCAGTGAGAGGGGGGACCCCAGGGATCAAGAGACCCAGTACTTC. Translation: CSERGDPRDQETQYF.

This clonotype was detected a few times. The rearrangement joins TRBV14 to TRBJ2-1; 9 bases agree with TRBD1. The germline V gene encodes CDR1 SGHDN and CDR2 FVKESK. The CDR3 runs 16 residues. J was trimmed by 7 bases and V by 2 bases; bases with no gene match: 9. In nucleotides, the CDR3 is TGTGCCAGCAGCCAAAGACAGGGGGAGGGCCGTAATGAGCAGTTCTTC. Translating gives CASSQRQGEGRNEQFF.

In DNA, the CDR3 is TGTGCCACCAGCAGAGCAAACCGACAGGGGAACACCGGGGAGCTGTTTTTT. Protein product: CATSRANRQGNTGELFF. The rearrangement joins TRBV15 to TRBJ2-2; TRBD1 matches at 7 bases. The CDR3 has 17 amino acids. Germline values: CDR1 LNHNV, CDR2 YYDKDF (reference sequence). Trimming removed 1 base from V and 1 base from J; junction bases left unmatched: 6.

There are a few counts of this clonotype. This rearrangement joins TRBV19 to TRBJ1-5; 11 bases fit TRBD1. Germline values: CDR1 LNHDA, CDR2 SQIVND (reference sequence). This CDR3 region has 19 residues. J lost 2 bases, V lost 5 bases, and 14 bases had no gene match. The CDR3 coding sequence is TGTGCCAGTAGTGCGATCCGGGACAGGGGGAAACGAGGCAATCAGCCCCAGCATTTT. It encodes CASSAIRDRGKRGNQPQHF.